This T cell receptor beta chain originates from a study of blood T cell repertoires in COVID-19. The age range of participants was roughly 18 to 90 years, with residence in roughly 25 US areas. Germline CDR1 reads LNHDA; CDR2 reads SQIVND (reference sequence). Trimming took off 4 bases at V and 0 bases at J, with 16 bases between the two ends. This CDR3 region has 17 residues. Profiling relied on immunoSEQ multiplex PCR, and the TCRdb table lists in-frame clones only, not all of them. The sample has 290,000 or so clones; around nine tenths are singletons. This receptor was identified in a woman under 30 who had recovered from COVID-19. V is TRBV19 and J is TRBJ1-5, with a possible D match to TRBD1 (5 bases). The sample consisted of PBMCs or T cells enriched from blood (not recorded which). The CDR3 nucleotides read TGTGCCAGTAGTAACTGGTTAGGGGACTATAGCAATCAGCCCCAGCATTTT. Translation: CASSNWLGDYSNQPQHF.